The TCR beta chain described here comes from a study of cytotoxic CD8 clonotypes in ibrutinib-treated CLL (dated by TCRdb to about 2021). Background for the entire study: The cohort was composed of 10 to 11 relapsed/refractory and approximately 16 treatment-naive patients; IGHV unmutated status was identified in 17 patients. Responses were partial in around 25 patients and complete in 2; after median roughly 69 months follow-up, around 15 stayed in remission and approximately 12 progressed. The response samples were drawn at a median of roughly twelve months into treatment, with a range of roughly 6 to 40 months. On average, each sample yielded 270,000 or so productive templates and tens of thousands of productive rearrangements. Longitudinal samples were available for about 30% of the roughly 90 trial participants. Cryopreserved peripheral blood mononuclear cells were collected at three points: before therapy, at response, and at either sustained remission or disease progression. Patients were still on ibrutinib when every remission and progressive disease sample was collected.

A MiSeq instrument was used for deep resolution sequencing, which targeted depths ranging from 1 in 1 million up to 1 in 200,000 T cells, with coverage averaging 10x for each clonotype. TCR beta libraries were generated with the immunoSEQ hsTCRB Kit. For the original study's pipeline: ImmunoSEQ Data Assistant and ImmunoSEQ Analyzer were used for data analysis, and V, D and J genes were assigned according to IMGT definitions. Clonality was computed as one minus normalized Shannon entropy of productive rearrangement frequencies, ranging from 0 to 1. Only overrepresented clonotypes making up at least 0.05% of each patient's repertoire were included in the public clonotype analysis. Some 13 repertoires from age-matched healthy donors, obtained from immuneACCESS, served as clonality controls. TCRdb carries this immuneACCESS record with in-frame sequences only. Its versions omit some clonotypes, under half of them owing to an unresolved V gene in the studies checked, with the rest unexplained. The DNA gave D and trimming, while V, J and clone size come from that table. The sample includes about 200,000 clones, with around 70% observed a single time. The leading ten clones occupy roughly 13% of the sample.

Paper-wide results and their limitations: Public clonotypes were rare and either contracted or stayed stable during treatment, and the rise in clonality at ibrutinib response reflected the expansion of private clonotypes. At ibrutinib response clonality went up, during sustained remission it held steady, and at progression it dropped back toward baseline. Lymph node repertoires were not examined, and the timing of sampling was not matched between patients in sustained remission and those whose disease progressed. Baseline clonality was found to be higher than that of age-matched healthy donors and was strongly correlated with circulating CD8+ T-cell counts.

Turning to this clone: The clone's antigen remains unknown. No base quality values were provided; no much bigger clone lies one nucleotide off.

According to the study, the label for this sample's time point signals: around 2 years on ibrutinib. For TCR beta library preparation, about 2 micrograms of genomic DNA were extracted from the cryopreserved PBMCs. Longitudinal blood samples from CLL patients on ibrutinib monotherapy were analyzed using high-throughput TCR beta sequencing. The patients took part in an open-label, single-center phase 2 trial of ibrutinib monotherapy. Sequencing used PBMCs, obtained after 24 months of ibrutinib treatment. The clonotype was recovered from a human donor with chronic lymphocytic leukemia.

The CDR3 has the sequence CASSHDRWTNYGYTF. The DNA sequence is as follows: TGTGCCAGTAGCCATGACAGGTGGACCAACTATGGCTACACCTTC. Recombination linked TRBV19 to TRBJ1-2, with TRBD1 as a weak D call on 6 bases. V was cut back by 6 bases and J by 2 bases, leaving a gap of 16 bases between them. According to the germline V gene (reference sequence), CDR1 reads LNHDA and CDR2 reads SQIVND. The CDR3, from cysteine to phenylalanine, totals 15 residues. The sequence is cut down to CDR3 DNA, 45 bases in frame from base 1. The entire variable domain, with the stretches around the CDR3 drawn from the reference TRBV19 and TRBJ1-2 proteins, is DGGITQSPKYLFRKEGQNVTLSCEQNLNHDAMYWYRQDPGQGLRLIYYSQIVNDFQKGDIAEGYSVSREKKESFPLTVTSAQKNPTAFYLCASSHDRWTNYGYTFGSGTRLTVV.